This T cell receptor beta chain was profiled in a study of blood T cell repertoires in COVID-19. V was shortened by 5 bases and J by 2 bases, with 20 bases between the two germline ends. The germline V gene has CDR1 MDHEN and CDR2 SYDVKM. The CDR3 extends over 17 amino acids. Original analysis: The authors estimated nucleated cell counts from reference gene primer amplification. TCRdb's copy holds only in-frame clones and misses some; the assay was immunoSEQ multiplex PCR. V, J and clone size were drawn from that table, and D and trimming were deduced from the DNA. This table has about 120,000 clones, around 77% appearing once. This clone was counted only a few times.

The specimen sequenced was peripheral blood. The J gene is TRBJ2-3, the V gene TRBV28; D uncertain. The sequence was obtained from a man aged 55 to 70 with active or convalescent COVID-19. This CDR3 is CASSPLLWRKATDTQYF. DNA of the CDR3: TGTGCCAGCAGTCCCCTACTCTGGCGGAAGGCCACAGATACGCAGTATTTT. The full variable domain, rest sourced from reference TRBV28 and TRBJ2-3, is DVKVTQSSRYLVKRTGEKVFLECVQDMDHENMFWYRQDPGLGLRLIYFSYDVKMKEKGDIPEGYSVSREKKERFSLILESASTNQTSMYLCASSPLLWRKATDTQYFGPGTRLTVL.